This TCR beta chain was sequenced during a study of technical replicates of blood from a few donors. CDR3 length: 16 residues. V was cut by 0 bases and J by 0 bases, with 8 bases left in between. Germline V CDR1 and CDR2: SGHVS, FNYEAQ. The protocol was immunoSEQ multiplex PCR, while the TCRdb copy is restricted to in-frame clones and leaves out a portion. Of 91,000 or so clones listed, 95% are singletons. This TCR was sampled from a human donor in good health. Source material: T cells isolated from PBMCs. V gene TRBV7-6 combines with J gene TRBJ1-4; no definite D call. DNA of the CDR3: TGTGCCAGCAGCTTAGCGTCGGGAGCAACTAATGAAAAACTGTTTTTT. It yields the protein CASSLASGATNEKLFF.